This T cell receptor beta chain originates from a study of human T cells and chemical hapten exposure. The CDR3 loop spans 14 amino acids. Germline V gene lookup returns CDR1 MNHEY and CDR2 SMNVEV (reference sequence). The germline V and J ends were trimmed by 1 base and 12 bases, with 16 bases remaining between them. Each CDR3 protein is one row after TCRdb ran MiXCR on the RACE reads. Found here are 90,000 or so distinct CDR3 sequences, around 8.8% of them singletons; the top ten hold 2.5% to 3%. Sample time point: pre-sensitization, week 0. Specified treatment: therapeutic diphenylcyclopropenone sensitization with weekly scalp DPC.

This TCR was sampled from a man aged 40-49 years with alopecia areata. Some clones in this sample may be carry-over from other donors' samples. The input for sequencing was whole blood, taken in connection with sensitization to the hapten diphenylcyclopropenone (DPC). The chain carries TRBV27 and TRBJ2-1; D could derive from TRBD1 or TRBD2 (6 bases each). CDR3 bases: TGTGCCAGCAGTTTATACAGGGACTCTGGGACGCAGTTCTTC. The encoded protein is CASSLYRDSGTQFF.